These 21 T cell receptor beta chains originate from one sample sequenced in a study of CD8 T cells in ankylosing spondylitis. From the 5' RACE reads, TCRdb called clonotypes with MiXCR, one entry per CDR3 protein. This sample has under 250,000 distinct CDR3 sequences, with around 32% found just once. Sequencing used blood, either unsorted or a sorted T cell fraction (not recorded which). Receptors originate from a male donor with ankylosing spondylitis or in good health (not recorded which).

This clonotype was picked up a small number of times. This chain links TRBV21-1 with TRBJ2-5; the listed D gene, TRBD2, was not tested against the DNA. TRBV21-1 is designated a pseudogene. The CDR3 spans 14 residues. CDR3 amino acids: CVNPLAGVQETQYF. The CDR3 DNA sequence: TGTGTAAACCCTCTAGCGGGAGTACAAGAGACCCAGTACTTC.

The CDR3 spells CSVTGYKVYEQYF. In DNA, the CDR3 is TGCAGCGTAACAGGGTACAAGGTCTACGAGCAGTACTTC. The chain carries TRBV29-1 and TRBJ2-7; a weak D match, TRBD1 (6 bases). Germline lookup yields CDR1 SQVTM and CDR2 ANQGSEA. The CDR3 extends over 13 amino acids. Trimming shortened V by 6 bases and J by 3 bases, and 15 bases separated the two germline ends.

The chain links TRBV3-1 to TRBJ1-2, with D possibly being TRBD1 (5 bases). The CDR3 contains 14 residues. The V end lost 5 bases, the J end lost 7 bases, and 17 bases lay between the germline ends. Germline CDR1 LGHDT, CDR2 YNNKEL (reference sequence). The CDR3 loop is CASSYTEGSFGYTF. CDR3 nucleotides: TGTGCCAGCAGCTATACCGAGGGGTCCTTTGGCTACACCTTC.

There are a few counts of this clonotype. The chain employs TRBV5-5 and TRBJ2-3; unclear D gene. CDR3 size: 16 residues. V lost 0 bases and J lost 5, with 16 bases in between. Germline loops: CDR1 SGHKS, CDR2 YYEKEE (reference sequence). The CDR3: CASSLASEFWGDTQYF. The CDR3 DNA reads TGTGCCAGCAGCTTGGCCAGCGAGTTTTGGGGAGATACGCAGTATTTT.

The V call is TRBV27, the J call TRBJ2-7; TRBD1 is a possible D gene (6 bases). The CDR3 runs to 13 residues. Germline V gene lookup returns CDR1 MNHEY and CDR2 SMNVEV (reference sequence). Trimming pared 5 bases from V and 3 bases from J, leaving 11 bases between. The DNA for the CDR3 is TGTGCCAGCAGTGTCCAACAGGGCTACGAGCAGTACTTC. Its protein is CASSVQQGYEQYF.

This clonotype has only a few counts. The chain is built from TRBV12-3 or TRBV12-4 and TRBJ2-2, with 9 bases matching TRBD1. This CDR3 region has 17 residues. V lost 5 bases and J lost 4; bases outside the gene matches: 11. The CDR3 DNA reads TGTGCCAGCAGTCCCGGGGACAGGGCGAGGGGCACCGGGGAGCTGTTTTTT. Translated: CASSPGDRARGTGELFF.

The CDR3, as DNA: TGCAGTGCTAGGAGGTCAGGGGTTCGTCCAGATACGCAGTATTTT. Encoded protein: CSARRSGVRPDTQYF. The chain couples TRBV20-1 to TRBJ2-3; a possible D gene is TRBD1 (6 bases). CDR1 and CDR2 (germline): DFQATT, SNEGSKA (reference sequence). The CDR3 runs to 15 residues. V was cut by 3 bases and J by 4 bases, with 17 bases left in between.

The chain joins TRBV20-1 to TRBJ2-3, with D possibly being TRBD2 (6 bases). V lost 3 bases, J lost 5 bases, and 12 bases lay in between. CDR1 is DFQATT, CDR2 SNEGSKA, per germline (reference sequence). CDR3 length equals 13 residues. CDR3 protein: CSASLTRLDTQYF. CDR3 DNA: TGCAGTGCTAGCCTGACTAGGTTAGATACGCAGTATTTT.

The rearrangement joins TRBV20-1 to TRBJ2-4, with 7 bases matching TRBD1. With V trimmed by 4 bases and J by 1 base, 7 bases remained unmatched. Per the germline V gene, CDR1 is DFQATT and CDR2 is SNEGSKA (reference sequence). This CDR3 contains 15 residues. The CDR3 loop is CSAMLQGIAKNIQYF. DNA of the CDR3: TGCAGTGCTATGCTACAGGGGATTGCCAAAAACATTCAGTACTTC.

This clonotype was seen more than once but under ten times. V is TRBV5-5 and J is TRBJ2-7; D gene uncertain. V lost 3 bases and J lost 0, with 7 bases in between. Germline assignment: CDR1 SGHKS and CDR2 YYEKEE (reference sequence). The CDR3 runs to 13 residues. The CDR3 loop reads CASSSVSSYEQYF. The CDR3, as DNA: TGTGCCAGCAGCTCGGTTAGCTCCTACGAGCAGTACTTC.

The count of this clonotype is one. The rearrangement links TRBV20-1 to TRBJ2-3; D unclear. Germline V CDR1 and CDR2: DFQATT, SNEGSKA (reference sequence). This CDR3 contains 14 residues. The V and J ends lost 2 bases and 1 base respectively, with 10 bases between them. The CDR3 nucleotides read TGCAGTGCTAGATCAACAGAAGGCACAGATACGCAGTATTTT. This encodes CSARSTEGTDTQYF.

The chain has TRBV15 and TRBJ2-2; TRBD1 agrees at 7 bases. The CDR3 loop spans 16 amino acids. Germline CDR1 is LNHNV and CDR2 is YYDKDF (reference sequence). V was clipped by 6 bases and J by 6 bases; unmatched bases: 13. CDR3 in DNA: TGTGCCACCAGGCCCAAGGGGGCTTCACTTGCCGGGGAGCTGTTTTTT. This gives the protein CATRPKGASLAGELFF.

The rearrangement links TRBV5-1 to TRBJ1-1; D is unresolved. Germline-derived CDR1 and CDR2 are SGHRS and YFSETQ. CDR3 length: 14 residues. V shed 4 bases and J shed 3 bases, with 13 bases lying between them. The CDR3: CASSTAGRDTEAFF. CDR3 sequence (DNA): TGCGCCAGCAGCACGGCCGGGAGGGACACTGAAGCTTTCTTT.

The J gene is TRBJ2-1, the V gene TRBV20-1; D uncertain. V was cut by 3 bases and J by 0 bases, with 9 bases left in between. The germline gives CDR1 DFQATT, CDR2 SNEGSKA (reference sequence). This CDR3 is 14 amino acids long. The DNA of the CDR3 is TGCAGTGCTAGCCCCGATAGCTCCTACAATGAGCAGTTCTTC. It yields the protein CSASPDSSYNEQFF.

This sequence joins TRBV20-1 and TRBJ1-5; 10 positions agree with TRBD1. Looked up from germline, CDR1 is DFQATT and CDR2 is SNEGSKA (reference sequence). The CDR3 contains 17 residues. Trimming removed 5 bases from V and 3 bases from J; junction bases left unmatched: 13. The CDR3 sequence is CSAYKLRDRGYNQPQHF. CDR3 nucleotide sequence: TGCAGTGCTTATAAGCTCCGGGACAGGGGTTACAATCAGCCCCAGCATTTT.

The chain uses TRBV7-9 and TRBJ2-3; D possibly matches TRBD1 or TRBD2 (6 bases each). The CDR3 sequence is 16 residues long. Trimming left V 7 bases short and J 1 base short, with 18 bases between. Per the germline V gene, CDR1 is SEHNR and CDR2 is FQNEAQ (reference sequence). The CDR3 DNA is TGTGCCAGCACCCAAGGACTACAGGGCCGCACAGATACGCAGTATTTT. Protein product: CASTQGLQGRTDTQYF. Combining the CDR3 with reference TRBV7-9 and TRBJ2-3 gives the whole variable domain DTGVSQNPRHKITKRGQNVTFRCDPISEHNRLYWYRQTLGQGPEFLTYFQNEAQLEKSRLLSDRFSAERPKGSFSTLEIQRTEQGDSAMYLCASTQGLQGRTDTQYFGPGTRLTVL.

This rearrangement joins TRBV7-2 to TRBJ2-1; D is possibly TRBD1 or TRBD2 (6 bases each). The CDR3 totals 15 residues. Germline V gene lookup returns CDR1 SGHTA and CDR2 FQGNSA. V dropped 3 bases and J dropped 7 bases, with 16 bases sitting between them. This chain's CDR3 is CASSLGATGRNEQFF. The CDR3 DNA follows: TGTGCCAGCAGCTTGGGAGCTACAGGGAGGAATGAGCAGTTCTTC.

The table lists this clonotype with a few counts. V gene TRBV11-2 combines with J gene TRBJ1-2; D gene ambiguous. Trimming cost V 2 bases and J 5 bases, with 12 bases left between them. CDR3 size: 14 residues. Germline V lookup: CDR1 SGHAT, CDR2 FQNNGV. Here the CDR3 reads CASSLLRAKYGYTF. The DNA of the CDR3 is TGTGCCAGCAGCTTACTGAGAGCGAAGTATGGCTACACCTTC.

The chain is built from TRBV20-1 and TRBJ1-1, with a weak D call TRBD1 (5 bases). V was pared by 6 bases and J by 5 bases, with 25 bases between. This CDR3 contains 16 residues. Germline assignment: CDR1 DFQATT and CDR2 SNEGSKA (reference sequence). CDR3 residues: CSAQDWGSVKGTEAFF. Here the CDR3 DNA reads TGCAGTGCCCAGGATTGGGGGTCAGTAAAAGGGACTGAAGCTTTCTTT.

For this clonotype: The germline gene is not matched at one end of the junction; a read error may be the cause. The CDR3 sequence is CASSPGEGGQQFF. The CDR3 DNA reads TGTGCTAGCAGCCCTGGGGAGGGGGGGCAGCAGTTCTTC. This chain joins TRBV7-7 and TRBJ2-1; tentative D call: TRBD2 (7 bases). This CDR3 region has 13 residues. Looked up from germline, CDR1 is SSHAT and CDR2 is FNYEAQ (reference sequence).

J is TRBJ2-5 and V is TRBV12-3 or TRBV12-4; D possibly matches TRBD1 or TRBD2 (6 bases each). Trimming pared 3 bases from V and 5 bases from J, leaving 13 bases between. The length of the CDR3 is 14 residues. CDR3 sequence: CASSLVGGGETQYF. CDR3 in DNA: TGTGCCAGCAGTTTGGTCGGGGGCGGGGAGACCCAGTACTTC.